The subject of this entry is one TCR beta chain. The antigen is undetermined. These data come from a study of cytomegalovirus exposure and HLA in healthy donors. Use of 60 Vbeta and 13 Jbeta primers characterized the PCR. Sequencing was performed with immunoSEQ multiplex PCR; in TCRdb, only in-frame clones are kept and a portion is missing. The repertoire holds some 190,000 clones, with about three quarters as singletons. General study findings and limits: CMV serostatus was the sole immune exposure data available.

The sequenced material came from PBMCs. The receptor comes from a man in his late teens or twenties in good health and CMV-seronegative.

CDR3 sequence (DNA): TGTGCCAGCAGCGTAGGCCTTGACAGTTCTTCCTATAATTCACCCCTCCACTTT. Translation: CASSVGLDSSSYNSPLHF. The J gene is TRBJ1-6, the V gene TRBV7-8, with a weak D call TRBD1 (5 bases). There are 18 residues in the CDR3. V was trimmed by 5 bases and J by 1 base, leaving 18 bases between them. The germline V gene encodes CDR1 SGHVS and CDR2 FQNEAQ.